Sequencing of this T cell receptor beta chain was carried out in a study of T cells in Graves' hyperthyroidism and ophthalmopathy. Study-wide results and caveats: Ophthalmopathy and stable hyperthyroidism were told apart by a 13 V-J model.

This clonotype was counted many times. Its matching antigen is unknown. Authors of the study amplified TCR beta CDR3 regions from RNA transcripts. Using the HTBI primer set, a first-round RT-PCR was run on the TCR CDR3. TCRdb processed the multiplex PCR reads anew with MiXCR; each CDR3 protein has one entry. The table lists 700,000 or so distinct CDR3 sequences, about 17% of them singletons, with under 9.5% in the top ten. No progression to ophthalmopathy during 18 months of follow-up defined stable disease. Patients aged 18 to 65 with hyperthyroidism were newly diagnosed, with duration under 2 months. The diagnostic basis comprised clinical symptoms, serum thyroxine and TRAb, thyroid ultrasound and orbital computed tomography. V trimming: 3 bases; J trimming: 0 bases; junction bases outside the gene matches: 8. The CDR3 is made up of 18 amino acids. Germline values: CDR1 DFQATT, CDR2 SNEGSKA (reference sequence).

The chain has TRBV20-1 and TRBJ2-5, with TRBD2 matching 15 bases. This TCR came from a man younger than 35 with Graves' hyperthyroidism. Input material: blood. CDR3 in DNA: TGCAGTGCTAGGGATCCCGGGACTAGCGGGGGGTACCAAGAGACCCAGTACTTC. Residues: CSARDPGTSGGYQETQYF.